The source of this T cell receptor beta chain is a study of CD8 T cells in Susac syndrome. V was cut by 11 bases and J by 5 bases, with 10 bases left in between. The CDR3 sequence is 11 residues long. This clonotype occurred once. TEMRA cells were FACS-enriched, while CD8+ and CD4+ T cells were negatively isolated. With random hexamers, reverse transcription was performed on about 0.5 to 1 ug of RNA. TCRdb recomputed calls from the immunoSEQ multiplex PCR reads with MiXCR, one row per CDR3 protein. The table has around 130,000 distinct CDR3 sequences, about 93% seen once. The origin of this receptor is a human donor with multiple sclerosis. The source material was CD8+ T cells from PBMCs. V usage is TRBV23-1 and J usage is TRBJ1-5; D remains unclear. TRBV23-1 belongs to the ORF category, with a function that is uncertain. This CDR3 is CADAFHQPQHF. In nucleotides, the CDR3 is TGCGCCGACGCTTTCCATCAGCCCCAGCATTTT.